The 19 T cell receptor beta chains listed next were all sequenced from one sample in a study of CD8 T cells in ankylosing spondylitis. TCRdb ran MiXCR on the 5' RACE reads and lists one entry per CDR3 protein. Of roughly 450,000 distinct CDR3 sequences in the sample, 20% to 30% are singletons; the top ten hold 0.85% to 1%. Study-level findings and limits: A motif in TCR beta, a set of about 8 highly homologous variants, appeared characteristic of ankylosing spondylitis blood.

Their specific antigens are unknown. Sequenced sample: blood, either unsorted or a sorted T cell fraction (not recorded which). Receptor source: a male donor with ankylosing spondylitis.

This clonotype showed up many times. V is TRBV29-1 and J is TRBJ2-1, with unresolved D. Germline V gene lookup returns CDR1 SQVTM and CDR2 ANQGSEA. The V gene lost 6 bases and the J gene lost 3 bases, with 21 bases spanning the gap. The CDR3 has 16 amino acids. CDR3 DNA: TGCAGCGTCCGGTTGGCTTTACTGGGGATCTACAATGAGCAGTTCTTC. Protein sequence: CSVRLALLGIYNEQFF.

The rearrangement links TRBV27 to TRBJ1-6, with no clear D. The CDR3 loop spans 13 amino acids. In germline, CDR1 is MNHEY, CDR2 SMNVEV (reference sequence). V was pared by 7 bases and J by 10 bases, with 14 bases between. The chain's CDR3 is CASKGSLRSPLHF. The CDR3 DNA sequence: TGTGCCAGCAAGGGATCCCTTCGATCACCCCTCCACTTT.

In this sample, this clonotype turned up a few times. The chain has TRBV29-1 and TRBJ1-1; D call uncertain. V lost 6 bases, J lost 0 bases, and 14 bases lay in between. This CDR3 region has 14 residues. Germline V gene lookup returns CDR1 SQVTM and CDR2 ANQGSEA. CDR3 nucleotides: TGCAGCGTCGACCGCATCCCGATGAACACTGAAGCTTTCTTT. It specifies CSVDRIPMNTEAFF.

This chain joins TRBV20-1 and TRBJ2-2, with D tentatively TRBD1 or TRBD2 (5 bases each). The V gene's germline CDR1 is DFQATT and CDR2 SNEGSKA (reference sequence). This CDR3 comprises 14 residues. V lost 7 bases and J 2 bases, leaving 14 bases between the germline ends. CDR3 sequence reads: CSVTRDGNTGELFF. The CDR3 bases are TGCAGTGTCACAAGGGACGGAAACACCGGGGAGCTGTTTTTT.

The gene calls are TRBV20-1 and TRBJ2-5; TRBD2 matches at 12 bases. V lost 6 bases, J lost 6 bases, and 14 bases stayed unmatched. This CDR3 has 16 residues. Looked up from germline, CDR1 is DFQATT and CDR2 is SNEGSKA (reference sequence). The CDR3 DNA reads TGCAGTGCACCAGGACTAGCGGGACCAGACGGGAAGACCCAGTACTTC. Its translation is CSAPGLAGPDGKTQYF.

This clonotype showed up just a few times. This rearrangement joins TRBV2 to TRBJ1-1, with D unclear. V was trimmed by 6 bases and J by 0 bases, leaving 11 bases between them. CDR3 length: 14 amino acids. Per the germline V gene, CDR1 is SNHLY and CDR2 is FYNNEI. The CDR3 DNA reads TGTGCCAGCAGCGGACGGAGGATGAACACTGAAGCTTTCTTT. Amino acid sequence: CASSGRRMNTEAFF.

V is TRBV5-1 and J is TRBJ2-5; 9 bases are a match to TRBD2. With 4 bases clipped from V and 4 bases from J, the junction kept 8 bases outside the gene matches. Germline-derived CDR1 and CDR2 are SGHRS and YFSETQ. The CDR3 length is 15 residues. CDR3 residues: CASSQRPLAGETQYF. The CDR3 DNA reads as TGCGCCAGCAGCCAAAGACCACTAGCGGGAGAGACCCAGTACTTC.

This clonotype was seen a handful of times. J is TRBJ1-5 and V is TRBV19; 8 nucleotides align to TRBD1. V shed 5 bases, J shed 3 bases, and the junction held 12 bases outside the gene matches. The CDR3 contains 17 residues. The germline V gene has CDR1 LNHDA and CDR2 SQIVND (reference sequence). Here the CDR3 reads CASSFSAGGESNQPQHF. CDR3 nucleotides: TGTGCCAGTAGTTTCTCGGCAGGGGGCGAATCCAATCAGCCCCAGCATTTT.

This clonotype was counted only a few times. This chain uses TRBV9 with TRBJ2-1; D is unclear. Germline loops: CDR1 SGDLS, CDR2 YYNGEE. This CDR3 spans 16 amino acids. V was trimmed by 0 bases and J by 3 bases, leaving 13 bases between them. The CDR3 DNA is TGTGCCAGCAGCGTAGGGGCAGCTTCATTCTACAATGAGCAGTTCTTC. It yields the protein CASSVGAASFYNEQFF.

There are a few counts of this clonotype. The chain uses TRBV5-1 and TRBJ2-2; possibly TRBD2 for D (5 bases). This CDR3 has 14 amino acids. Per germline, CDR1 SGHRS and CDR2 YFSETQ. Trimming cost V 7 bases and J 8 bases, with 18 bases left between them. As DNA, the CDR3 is TGCGCCAGCGGACCCGGGGAACGACCGGGGGAGCTGTTTTTT. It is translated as CASGPGERPGELFF. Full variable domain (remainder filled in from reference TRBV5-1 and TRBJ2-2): KAGVTQTPRYLIKTRGQQVTLSCSPISGHRSVSWYQQTPGQGLQFLFEYFSETQRNKGNFPGRFSGRQFSNSRSEMNVSTLELGDSALYLCASGPGERPGELFFGEGSRLTVL.

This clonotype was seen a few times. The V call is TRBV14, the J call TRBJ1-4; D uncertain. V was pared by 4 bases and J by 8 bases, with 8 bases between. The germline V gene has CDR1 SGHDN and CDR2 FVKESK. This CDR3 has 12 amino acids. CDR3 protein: CASSRLTEKLFF. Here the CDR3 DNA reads TGTGCCAGCAGCCGCTTAACAGAAAAACTGTTTTTT. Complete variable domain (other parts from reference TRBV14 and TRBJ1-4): EAGVTQFPSHSVIEKGQTVTLRCDPISGHDNLYWYRRVMGKEIKFLLHFVKESKQDESGMPNNRFLAERTGGTYSTLKVQPAELEDSGVYFCASSRLTEKLFFGSGTQLSVL.

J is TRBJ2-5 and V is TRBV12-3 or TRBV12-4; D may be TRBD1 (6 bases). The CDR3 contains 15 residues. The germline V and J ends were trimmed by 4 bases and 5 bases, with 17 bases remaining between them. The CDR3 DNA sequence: TGTGCCAGCAGTTACGCCCAGACAGGTCTGGAGACCCAGTACTTC. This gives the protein CASSYAQTGLETQYF.

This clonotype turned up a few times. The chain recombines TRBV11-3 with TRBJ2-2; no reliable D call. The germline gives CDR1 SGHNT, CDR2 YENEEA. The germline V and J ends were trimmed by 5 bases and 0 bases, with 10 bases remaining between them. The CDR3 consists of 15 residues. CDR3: CASSRTSTNTGELFF. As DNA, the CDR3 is TGTGCCAGCAGCCGGACGTCTACGAACACCGGGGAGCTGTTTTTT.

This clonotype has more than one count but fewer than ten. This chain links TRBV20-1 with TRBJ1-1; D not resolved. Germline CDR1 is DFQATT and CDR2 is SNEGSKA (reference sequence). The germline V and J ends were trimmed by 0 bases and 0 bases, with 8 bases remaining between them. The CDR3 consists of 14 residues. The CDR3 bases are TGCAGTGCTAGAGATCTTGCCCTGAACACTGAAGCTTTCTTT. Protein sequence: CSARDLALNTEAFF.

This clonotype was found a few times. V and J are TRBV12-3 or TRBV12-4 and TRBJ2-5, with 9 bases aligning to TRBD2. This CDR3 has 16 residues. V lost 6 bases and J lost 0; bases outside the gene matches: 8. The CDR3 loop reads CASSRSAGGYQETQYF. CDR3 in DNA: TGTGCCAGCAGCCGCTCGGCGGGAGGGTACCAAGAGACCCAGTACTTC.

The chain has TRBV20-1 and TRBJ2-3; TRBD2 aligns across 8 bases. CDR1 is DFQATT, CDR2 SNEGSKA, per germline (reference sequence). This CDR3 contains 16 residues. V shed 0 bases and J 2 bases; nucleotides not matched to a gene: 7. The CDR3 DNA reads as TGCAGTGCTAGAGATATCAGCGGGGGCCACACAGATACGCAGTATTTT. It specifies CSARDISGGHTDTQYF.

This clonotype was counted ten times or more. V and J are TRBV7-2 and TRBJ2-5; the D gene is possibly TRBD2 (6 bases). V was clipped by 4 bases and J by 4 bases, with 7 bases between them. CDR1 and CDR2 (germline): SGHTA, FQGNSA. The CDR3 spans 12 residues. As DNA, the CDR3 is TGTGCCAGCAGCTACGGGGGAGAGACCCAGTACTTC. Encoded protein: CASSYGGETQYF.

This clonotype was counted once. DNA for the CDR3: TGCAGCGTCACGCGGGAGATAGATGAGCAGTTCTTC. Translated, it gives CSVTREIDEQFF. V is TRBV20-1 and J is TRBJ2-1; 7 bases line up with TRBD2. The V gene's germline CDR1 is DFQATT and CDR2 SNEGSKA (reference sequence). The CDR3 length is 12 residues.

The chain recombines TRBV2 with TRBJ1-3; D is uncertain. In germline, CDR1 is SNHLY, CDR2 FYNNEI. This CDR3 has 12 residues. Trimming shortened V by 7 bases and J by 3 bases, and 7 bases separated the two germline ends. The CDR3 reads CASIGIGNTIYF. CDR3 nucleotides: TGTGCCAGCATAGGAATTGGAAACACCATATATTTT.